One T cell receptor (beta chain) is described in this entry. This record belongs to a study of cytomegalovirus exposure and HLA in healthy donors. Looked up from germline, CDR1 is SGHNT and CDR2 is YYREEE (reference sequence). The CDR3 length is 13 residues. V was shortened by 1 base and J by 5 bases, with 8 bases between the two germline ends. The PCR used 60 Vbeta and 13 Jbeta primers. The assay was immunoSEQ multiplex PCR, and TCRdb's table has in-frame clones only and misses some. The listing contains fewer than 200,000 clones. Sequencing input: PBMCs. J is TRBJ2-3 and V is TRBV5-4; D uncertain. The sequence derives from a woman aged 60-75 years in good health and CMV-seronegative. The CDR3 DNA follows: TGTGCCAGCAGCTTGTCCGTCGGAGATACGCAGTATTTT. It specifies CASSLSVGDTQYF.